The 21 T cell receptor beta chains in this list originate from one sample, sequenced in a study of cytomegalovirus exposure and HLA in healthy donors. PCR primers comprised 60 Vbeta and 13 Jbeta primers. The protocol was immunoSEQ multiplex PCR, while the TCRdb copy is restricted to in-frame clones and leaves out a portion. The table lists fewer than 200,000 clones, approximately 85% of them singletons. The sequenced sample was PBMCs. The receptor source for this set is a man between 18 and 35 years old in good health and CMV-seropositive.

The genes are TRBV11-2 and TRBJ2-1; 11 bases fit TRBD2. Germline assignment: CDR1 SGHAT and CDR2 FQNNGV. The CDR3 has 17 amino acids. J lost 1 base, V lost 4 bases, and 6 bases had no gene match. CDR3 amino acids: CASSSLAGGPSYNEQFF. The CDR3 coding sequence is TGTGCCAGCAGCTCTCTAGCGGGGGGTCCTTCCTACAATGAGCAGTTCTTC. Supplemented by reference TRBV11-2 and TRBJ2-1, the full variable domain reads EAGVAQSPRYKIIEKRQSVAFWCNPISGHATLYWYQQILGQGPKLLIQFQNNGVVDDSQLPKDRFSAERLKGVDSTLKIQPAKLEDSAVYLCASSSLAGGPSYNEQFFGPGTRLTVL.

The rearrangement links TRBV5-5 to TRBJ2-3; 12 bases are a match to TRBD2. The germline V gene encodes CDR1 SGHKS and CDR2 YYEKEE (reference sequence). The CDR3 is 17 residues long. V lost 3 bases and J lost 3; bases outside the gene matches: 8. CDR3 in DNA: TGTGCCAGCAGCTCCCGGCCTAGCGGGGGGGCAACAGATACGCAGTATTTT. It codes for CASSSRPSGGATDTQYF.

In nucleotides, the CDR3 is TGTGCCTGGAGTGGAGGGTACTCCTACGAGCAGTACTTC. Translation gives CAWSGGYSYEQYF. The chain couples TRBV30 to TRBJ2-7, with D possibly being TRBD2 (5 bases). Germline V gene sequence: CDR1 GTSNPN, CDR2 SVGIG (reference sequence). Trimming shortened V by 1 base and J by 0 bases, and 7 bases separated the two germline ends. The CDR3 contains 13 residues.

The V gene is TRBV6-5, the J gene TRBJ2-2; the D gene is possibly TRBD2 (5 bases). V lost 8 bases and J lost 0, with 7 bases in between. The CDR3 runs 13 residues. Germline V gives CDR1 MNHEY, CDR2 SVGAGI. In nucleotides, the CDR3 is TGTGCCAGCCTAGCTTCGAACACCGGGGAGCTGTTTTTT. It specifies CASLASNTGELFF.

CDR3 residues: CASSRQGAWDEQFF. In DNA form, the CDR3 reads TGTGCCAGCAGCCGACAGGGGGCTTGGGATGAGCAGTTCTTC. The gene calls are TRBV7-9 and TRBJ2-1, with 10 nucleotides matching TRBD1. The CDR3 has 14 residues. V dropped 5 bases and J dropped 8; count of bases not matched to a gene: 6. Germline loops: CDR1 SEHNR, CDR2 FQNEAQ (reference sequence).

The V gene is TRBV7-2, the J gene TRBJ1-1, with D unresolved. The CDR3 consists of 14 residues. Germline CDR1 reads SGHTA; CDR2 reads FQGNSA. V dropped 6 bases and J dropped 0 bases, with 11 bases sitting between them. The CDR3 sequence is CASSPGGVNTEAFF. For the CDR3, the DNA is TGTGCCAGCAGTCCCGGAGGTGTGAACACTGAAGCTTTCTTT.

The chain links TRBV14 to TRBJ2-1, with 8 bases that match TRBD1. The CDR3 length is 23 residues. The germline gives CDR1 SGHDN, CDR2 FVKESK. Trimming at V came to 7 bases and at J to 0 bases, leaving 29 bases not matched to a gene. This CDR3 is CASTPPRGAGGDGGGISYNEQFF. For the CDR3, the DNA is TGTGCCAGCACCCCCCCCCGGGGAGCAGGGGGCGATGGAGGGGGAATCTCCTACAATGAGCAGTTCTTC.

This clone showed up just a few times. The chain combines TRBV5-1 with TRBJ2-7; possibly TRBD1 for D (5 bases). This CDR3 comprises 15 residues. Germline V gives CDR1 SGHRS, CDR2 YFSETQ. V lost 0 bases and J 3 bases, leaving 13 bases between the germline ends. CDR3: CASSLGAGSIYEQYF. The CDR3 DNA sequence: TGCGCCAGCAGCTTGGGGGCAGGGTCGATCTACGAGCAGTACTTC.

The gene calls are TRBV6-5 and TRBJ2-5, with 7 bases identical to TRBD2. The J call is in doubt because the DNA end fits TRBJ2-7 better. Germline V gene data show CDR1 as MNHEY and CDR2 as SVGAGI. This CDR3 is built from 14 residues. The CDR3 sequence is CASTPGGSSYEQYF. The DNA of the CDR3 is TGTGCCAGCACCCCCGGGGGGAGCTCCTACGAGCAGTACTTC.

The chain combines TRBV27 with TRBJ1-1; weak D call: TRBD1 (5 bases). V was pared by 5 bases and J by 3 bases, with 16 bases between. Germline V lookup: CDR1 MNHEY, CDR2 SMNVEV (reference sequence). This CDR3 spans 15 amino acids. The CDR3 region has the DNA TGTGCCAGCAGTCCCCGGCAGGGATGGTACACTGAAGCTTTCTTT. Translation: CASSPRQGWYTEAFF.

This sequence joins TRBV5-5 and TRBJ1-1; no reliable D call. Germline lookup yields CDR1 SGHKS and CDR2 YYEKEE (reference sequence). Trimming took 2 bases from V and 1 from J, leaving 6 bases between them. CDR3 size: 13 residues. CDR3 residues: CASSLSQNTEAFF. The CDR3 DNA sequence: TGTGCCAGCAGCTTATCACAGAACACTGAAGCTTTCTTT.

The genes are TRBV20-1 and TRBJ1-2, with a possible D match to TRBD1 (5 bases). V was cut by 6 bases and J by 4 bases, with 9 bases left in between. Germline values: CDR1 DFQATT, CDR2 SNEGSKA (reference sequence). This CDR3 has 11 amino acids. The CDR3 protein is CSAPQGYGYTF. Here the CDR3 DNA reads TGCAGTGCCCCGCAGGGCTATGGCTACACCTTC.

The V gene is TRBV7-3, the J gene TRBJ2-6, with 8 nucleotides matching TRBD1. Germline V CDR1 and CDR2: SGHTA, FQGTGA. CDR3 size: 19 residues. The V segment lost 5 bases and the J segment 0 bases; nucleotides outside the gene matches: 12. CDR3 in DNA: TGTGCCAGCAGCCCTTGGACAGGGCTAGTCCTCTCTGGGGCCAACGTCCTGACTTTC. Residues: CASSPWTGLVLSGANVLTF.

The gene calls are TRBV5-1 and TRBJ2-4, with 7 bases aligning to TRBD1. The V gene end was trimmed by 5 bases and the J gene end by 6 bases; junction bases not matched to a gene: 5. Germline V gene sequence: CDR1 SGHRS, CDR2 YFSETQ. The CDR3 covers 13 residues. The CDR3 DNA sequence: TGCGCCAGCAGACAGGGGAAAGGAAACATTCAGTACTTC. This translates into CASRQGKGNIQYF.

This clone has only one observation. V and J are TRBV7-2 and TRBJ2-3, with TRBD2 as a possible D gene (5 bases). V was shortened by 3 bases and J by 0 bases, with 16 bases between the two germline ends. Germline CDR1 SGHTA, CDR2 FQGNSA. This CDR3 contains 17 residues. The CDR3 DNA is TGTGCCAGCAGCTTCACCCCTGGGCGGGCTAGCACAGATACGCAGTATTTT. Translation gives CASSFTPGRASTDTQYF.

The chain links TRBV5-6 to TRBJ2-7; the match to TRBD1 covers 7 bases. V lost 2 bases and J lost 3; bases outside the gene matches: 5. CDR1 is SGHDT, CDR2 YYEEEE, per germline. The CDR3 runs to 14 residues. This CDR3 is CASSFGQDLYEQYF. DNA of the CDR3: TGTGCCAGCAGCTTTGGACAGGACCTCTACGAGCAGTACTTC.

Worth noting for this clone: In the same sample, other DNA sequences code for this CDR3. J is TRBJ2-5 and V is TRBV4-3; 16 nucleotides match TRBD2. This CDR3 region has 16 residues. The germline V gene has CDR1 LGHNA and CDR2 YSLEER. Germline trimming cut 3 bases from V and 2 bases from J; bases unmatched to any gene: 0. The CDR3 region has the DNA TGCGCCAGCAGCCAGGGACTAGCGGGGGGGCAAGAGACCCAGTACTTC. It encodes CASSQGLAGGQETQYF.

The chain is built from TRBV11-3 and TRBJ1-2; 7 bases align to TRBD1. Germline CDR1 and CDR2: SGHNT and YENEEA. CDR3 length: 16 residues. V lost 0 bases to trimming and J lost 0 bases; unmatched junction nucleotides: 4. CDR3 amino acids: CASSLDRQGANYGYTF. The DNA of the CDR3 is TGTGCCAGCAGCTTAGATCGACAGGGAGCTAACTATGGCTACACCTTC.

V usage is TRBV7-3 and J usage is TRBJ2-2; TRBD1 matches at 8 bases. Germline V gives CDR1 SGHTA, CDR2 FQGTGA. After removal of 6 bases from V and 1 base from J, the junction contained 10 bases not matched to a gene. There are 17 residues in the CDR3. CDR3: CASRQTGTGLNTGELFF. DNA for the CDR3: TGTGCCAGCAGGCAGACCGGGACAGGTTTGAACACCGGGGAGCTGTTTTTT.

The chain employs TRBV28 and TRBJ1-5, with D tentatively TRBD1 (6 bases). V was clipped by 5 bases and J by 4 bases, with 12 bases between them. Germline values: CDR1 MDHEN, CDR2 SYDVKM. This CDR3 region has 14 residues. The CDR3 spells CASSPGQRNQPQHF. The CDR3 bases are TGTGCCAGCAGTCCCGGACAGAGGAATCAGCCCCAGCATTTT.

This clone is medium-sized. V is TRBV9 and J is TRBJ2-7; D is possibly TRBD2 (5 bases). CDR1 is SGDLS, CDR2 YYNGEE, per germline. The CDR3 consists of 14 residues. The germline V and J ends were trimmed by 0 bases and 4 bases, with 11 bases remaining between them. CDR3 bases: TGTGCCAGCAGCGTAGCCCAGGCGGGTTACGAGCAGTACTTC. Translation gives CASSVAQAGYEQYF.